This is a list of T cell receptor beta chains from one sample in a study of blood T cell repertoires in COVID-19. Using immunoSEQ multiplex PCR, the repertoire was profiled, and TCRdb retains in-frame clones only, with some absent. The table records roughly 500,000 clones, approximately 83% of them present only once. Sample: peripheral blood. All receptors derive from a human donor in a cohort sampled during active COVID-19. CDR3s include the opening cysteine and the closing phenylalanine or tryptophan. D genes are given only for firm matches. For some rows the clone size is stated as once, few or many, or as a class when expanded; others skip it.

V: TRBV11-3; J: TRBJ2-5; size: NA; D: TRBD1; CDR3: CASSPGQEETQYF; DNA: TGTGCCAGCAGCCCTGGACAGGAAGAGACCCAGTACTTC
V: TRBV4-2; J: TRBJ1-2; size: NA; D: NA; CDR3: CASSHSPDSTYGYTF; DNA: TGTGCCAGCAGCCATTCCCCGGACAGCACCTATGGCTACACCTTC
V: TRBV2; J: TRBJ2-6; size: NA; D: TRBD1; CDR3: CASSAGGPGGANVLTF; DNA: TGTGCCAGCAGTGCAGGGGGCCCTGGTGGGGCCAACGTCCTGACTTTC
V: TRBV28; J: TRBJ1-2; size: few; D: NA; CDR3: CASSLLSPSGYTF; DNA: TGTGCCAGCAGTTTATTGTCCCCATCTGGCTACACCTTC
V: TRBV5-1; J: TRBJ1-1; size: NA; D: TRBD1; CDR3: CASSFRDRRTEAFF; DNA: TGCGCCAGCAGCTTCCGGGACAGGCGTACTGAAGCTTTCTTT
V: TRBV29-1; J: TRBJ2-7; size: NA; D: TRBD1; CDR3: CSGKTGGNYEQYF; DNA: TGCAGCGGCAAGACAGGGGGTAACTACGAGCAGTACTTC
V: TRBV30; J: TRBJ1-4; size: NA; D: TRBD1; CDR3: CAWENRGREKLFF; DNA: TGTGCCTGGGAAAACAGGGGTCGAGAAAAACTGTTTTTT
V: TRBV10-3; J: TRBJ2-7; size: NA; D: TRBD1; CDR3: CAIAGTGISYEQYF; DNA: TGTGCCATCGCCGGGACAGGGATTTCCTACGAGCAGTACTTC
V: TRBV19; J: TRBJ1-1; size: NA; D: NA; CDR3: CASRLNRETEAFF; DNA: TGTGCCAGTAGGTTAAACAGGGAAACTGAAGCTTTCTTT
V: TRBV4-1; J: TRBJ1-2; size: NA; D: NA; CDR3: CASSQDRVGATNYGYTF; DNA: TGCGCCAGCAGCCAAGACCGGGTGGGGGCGACTAACTATGGCTACACCTTC
V: TRBV29-1; J: TRBJ2-7; size: few; D: NA; CDR3: CSVGTVSYEQYF; DNA: TGCAGCGTTGGGACAGTATCCTACGAGCAGTACTTC
V: TRBV3-1/TRBV3-2; J: TRBJ1-5; size: NA; D: TRBD1; CDR3: CASSHRTGDQPQHF; DNA: TGTGCCAGCAGCCATAGGACAGGGGATCAGCCCCAGCATTTT
V: TRBV19; J: TRBJ1-2; size: once; D: NA; CDR3: CASTLTGGNYGYTF; DNA: TGTGCCAGTACCCTGACAGGCGGTAACTATGGCTACACCTTC
V: TRBV29-1; J: TRBJ1-1; size: NA; D: TRBD1; CDR3: CSALRTGNTEAFF; DNA: TGCAGCGCCCTTAGGACAGGGAACACTGAAGCTTTCTTT
V: TRBV27; J: TRBJ1-4; size: NA; D: TRBD1; CDR3: CASSLNPTGLNEKLFF; DNA: TGTGCCAGCAGTTTAAATCCGACAGGGCTTAATGAAAAACTGTTTTTT
V: TRBV10-3; J: TRBJ1-2; size: NA; D: NA; CDR3: CAISESMAGYGYTF; DNA: TGTGCCATCAGTGAGTCAATGGCAGGCTATGGCTACACCTTC
V: TRBV11-2; J: TRBJ1-5; size: many; D: NA; CDR3: CASSRTGWEGQPQHF; DNA: TGTGCCAGCAGCCGAACGGGTTGGGAGGGTCAGCCCCAGCATTTT
V: TRBV7-2; J: TRBJ2-3; size: NA; D: NA; CDR3: CASSSSTDTQYF; DNA: TGTGCCAGCAGCTCAAGCACAGATACGCAGTATTTT
V: TRBV2; J: TRBJ2-3; size: NA; D: TRBD2; CDR3: CASSEARGRDTQYF; DNA: TGTGCCAGCAGTGAAGCGCGGGGGAGAGATACGCAGTATTTT
V: TRBV30; J: TRBJ2-7; size: NA; D: TRBD2; CDR3: CAWSDSGLGSYEQYF; DNA: TGTGCCTGGAGTGATAGCGGGTTGGGATCCTACGAGCAGTACTTC
V: TRBV2; J: TRBJ2-1; size: NA; D: TRBD1; CDR3: CASSGQGAANEQFF; DNA: TGTGCCAGCAGTGGCCAGGGGGCCGCCAATGAGCAGTTCTTC
V: TRBV6-2/TRBV6-3; J: TRBJ2-1; size: once; D: TRBD2; CDR3: CASSYGLVPINEQFF; DNA: TGTGCCAGCAGTTACGGACTAGTTCCCATCAATGAGCAGTTCTTC
V: TRBV9; J: TRBJ1-6; size: NA; D: TRBD1; CDR3: CASSGTGTENSPLHF; DNA: TGTGCCAGCAGCGGAACCGGGACAGAGAATTCACCCCTCCACTTT
V: TRBV18; J: TRBJ1-1; size: NA; D: TRBD1; CDR3: CASSQGQGGTEAFF; DNA: TGTGCCAGCTCACAGGGACAGGGAGGGACTGAAGCTTTCTTT
V: TRBV10-3; J: TRBJ1-1; size: NA; D: TRBD1; CDR3: CAITTGQGNTEAFF; DNA: TGTGCCATCACTACGGGACAGGGGAACACTGAAGCTTTCTTT
V: TRBV2; J: TRBJ2-3; size: NA; D: TRBD2; CDR3: CARRTSSTDTQYF; DNA: TGTGCCAGGAGGACTAGTAGCACAGATACGCAGTATTTT
V: TRBV6-1; J: TRBJ2-3; size: NA; D: NA; CDR3: CASSARDTSAGTDTQYF; DNA: TGTGCCAGCAGTGCCCGGGACACCTCGGCGGGCACAGATACGCAGTATTTT
V: TRBV19; J: TRBJ2-5; size: few; D: TRBD1; CDR3: CASSIEGTGAVVETQYF; DNA: TGTGCCAGTAGTATCGAGGGAACAGGGGCAGTGGTAGAGACCCAGTACTTC
V: TRBV19; J: TRBJ1-5; size: few; D: NA; CDR3: CASSIPNYAYQPQHF; DNA: TGTGCCAGTAGTATCCCCAACTACGCCTATCAGCCCCAGCATTTT